Presented here are 9 T cell receptor beta chains from one specimen sequenced in a study of T cell changes during pregnancy in multiple sclerosis. Measured with immunoSEQ multiplex PCR; TCRdb has only the in-frame clones, and not every one. The sample holds fewer than 35,000 clones, roughly 90% seen once. The sample here was CD4+ T cells from peripheral blood mononuclear cells, taken in the third trimester of pregnancy. These receptors originate from a female donor in good health, enrolled as a control in a pregnancy study.

This clone was observed a single time. The rearrangement links TRBV6-6 to TRBJ2-5; no reliable D call. The germline V gene encodes CDR1 MNHNY and CDR2 SVGAGI (reference sequence). The CDR3 loop spans 11 amino acids. The germline V and J ends were trimmed by 6 bases and 1 base, with 3 bases remaining between them. CDR3 coding DNA: TGTGCCAGCAGGGCCCAAGAGACCCAGTACTTC. It is translated as CASRAQETQYF.

The genes are TRBV7-9 and TRBJ2-3; 10 bases are shared with TRBD1. The CDR3 consists of 16 residues. Per germline, CDR1 SEHNR and CDR2 FQNEAQ (reference sequence). Trimming took 2 bases from V and 3 from J; bases not matched to a gene: 5. CDR3 sequence (DNA): TGTGCCAGCAGCTTATTGACAGGGGGCACAACAGATACGCAGTATTTT. Translation gives CASSLLTGGTTDTQYF.

V gene TRBV4-3 combines with J gene TRBJ2-3, with TRBD2 matching 9 bases. The CDR3 extends over 17 amino acids. J was trimmed by 2 bases and V by 3 bases; bases with no gene match: 9. Germline lookup yields CDR1 LGHNA and CDR2 YSLEER. Here the CDR3 DNA reads TGCGCCAGCAGCCAGGGGGGACTAGCCCCGTTCACAGATACGCAGTATTTT. Translation: CASSQGGLAPFTDTQYF.

This chain links TRBV29-1 with TRBJ2-1; 11 positions match TRBD2. This CDR3 is 13 amino acids long. V dropped 6 bases and J dropped 4; count of bases not matched to a gene: 2. The V gene's germline CDR1 is SQVTM and CDR2 ANQGSEA. As DNA, the CDR3 is TGCAGCGTCGGGACTAGCGGATACAATGAGCAGTTCTTC. It specifies CSVGTSGYNEQFF.

This chain joins TRBV7-2 and TRBJ2-7; 7 bases are shared with TRBD1. The CDR3 contains 17 residues. Germline V CDR1 and CDR2: SGHTA, FQGNSA. J gave up 2 bases and V 5 bases, and 15 bases lay outside the gene matches. CDR3 in DNA: TGTGCCAGCAGCACGGGAATAGGGACAGTCGTTCCCTACGAGCAGTACTTC. Protein product: CASSTGIGTVVPYEQYF.

This clone was observed once. As DNA, the CDR3 is TGTGCCAGCAGCTGGGGGGACGGACCCTACGAGCAGTACTTC. Its translation: CASSWGDGPYEQYF. The chain joins TRBV7-6 to TRBJ2-7; perhaps TRBD2 as D (6 bases). The CDR3 extends over 14 amino acids. The germline V gene has CDR1 SGHVS and CDR2 FNYEAQ. The germline V and J ends were trimmed by 4 bases and 2 bases, with 12 bases remaining between them.

This chain joins TRBV11-1 and TRBJ2-7, with 7 bases matching TRBD2. The junction had 4 bases not matched to a gene; V was cut back by 3 bases and J by 2 bases. Germline V gene data show CDR1 as SGHAT and CDR2 as FQDESV (reference sequence). There are 14 residues in the CDR3. CDR3 DNA sequence: TGTGCCAGCAGCTTGGGGGAGGGTCCCTACGAGCAGTACTTC. Encoded protein: CASSLGEGPYEQYF.

The rearrangement uses TRBV30 and TRBJ1-1; D unclear. Germline V CDR1 and CDR2: GTSNPN, SVGIG (reference sequence). V lost 0 bases to trimming and J lost 8 bases, with 19 bases between them. The CDR3 extends over 15 amino acids. This CDR3 is CAWSVQQRGKAEAFF. CDR3 nucleotide sequence: TGTGCCTGGAGTGTACAGCAAAGAGGGAAGGCGGAAGCTTTCTTT.

The chain combines TRBV6-5 with TRBJ2-7; a possible D gene is TRBD1 (5 bases). The CDR3 is made up of 15 amino acids. CDR1 and CDR2 from the germline V gene are MNHEY and SVGAGI. The germline V and J ends were trimmed by 6 bases and 4 bases, with 19 bases remaining between them. The CDR3: CASRRAQVPAYEQYF. The CDR3 region has the DNA TGTGCCAGCAGGCGAGCACAGGTGCCAGCTTACGAGCAGTACTTC.